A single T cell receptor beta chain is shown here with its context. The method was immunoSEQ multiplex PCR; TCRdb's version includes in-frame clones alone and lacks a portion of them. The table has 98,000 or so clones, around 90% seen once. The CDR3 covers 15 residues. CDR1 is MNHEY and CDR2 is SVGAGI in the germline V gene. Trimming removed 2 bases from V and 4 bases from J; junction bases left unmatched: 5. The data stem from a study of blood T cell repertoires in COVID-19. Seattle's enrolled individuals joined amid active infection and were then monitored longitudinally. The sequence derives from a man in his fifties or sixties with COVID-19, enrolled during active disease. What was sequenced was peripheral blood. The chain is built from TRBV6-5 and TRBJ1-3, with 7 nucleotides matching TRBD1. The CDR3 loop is CASSYEQGTGNTIYF. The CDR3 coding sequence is TGTGCCAGCAGTTACGAACAGGGGACCGGAAACACCATATATTTT.